The clone carrying this TCR beta chain was recorded a few times. Antigen: not known. Synthesis of TCR cDNA relied on 5'RACE template switching, which attached a universal primer site and UMIs. TCRdb independently ran MiXCR on the 5' RACE reads; one entry per CDR3 protein. The sample carries just under 600,000 distinct CDR3 sequences, approximately 12% recorded once. The data derive from a study of T cells after yellow fever vaccination. Study-level background: Preparation of fractions with low cell numbers was performed using SMART-Seq v4 Ultra Low Input.

General study results and limits: Subsequent to the booster, the majority of primary-vaccination clones reappeared (around 96% CD4, 88% CD8).

The CDR3 runs to 22 residues. V lost 0 bases, J lost 5 bases, and 26 bases stayed unmatched. Germline CDR1 SGHRS, CDR2 YFSETQ. The gene calls are TRBV5-1 and TRBJ2-5, with 9 bases identical to TRBD2. The input for sequencing was PBMCs, taken on the day of the yellow fever booster vaccination. This sequence originates from a man aged 25 to 45 who received the YFV17D yellow fever vaccine. The chain's CDR3 is CASSLGALVSGSGVIRSETQYF. In DNA, the CDR3 is TGCGCCAGCAGCTTGGGGGCCTTGGTTAGCGGGAGCGGAGTCATAAGGTCGGAGACCCAGTACTTC.